A single sample is the source of the 9 T cell receptor beta chains below, sequenced in a study of T cell repertoires in aging, cancer and after chemotherapy. Amplification of TCR beta used genomic DNA extracted from peripheral blood. TRB rearrangements spanning V, D and J were amplified using mixed TRB-A/B primers. TCRdb independently ran MiXCR on the multiplex PCR reads; one entry per CDR3 protein. The sample carries thousands of distinct CDR3 sequences, roughly 37% recorded once. The sample was blood. The receptors derive from a human donor in good health.

This clonotype was seen more than once but under ten times. This chain joins TRBV6-4 and TRBJ2-2; tentatively, D is TRBD2 (5 bases). Germline V CDR1 and CDR2: MRHNA, SNTAGT. The CDR3 runs to 14 residues. Trimming removed 3 bases at V and 5 bases at J, with 10 bases between. The CDR3 coding sequence is TGTGCCAGCAGTGAAGAGAGGGCTACCGGGGAGCTGTTTTTT. Protein product: CASSEERATGELFF.

Only a few counts were recorded for this clonotype. The rearrangement links TRBV6-2 or TRBV6-3 to TRBJ2-7, with 10 bases aligning to TRBD2. V lost 6 bases to trimming and J lost 7 bases; unmatched junction nucleotides: 6. The CDR3 totals 13 residues. Germline V CDR1 and CDR2: MNHEY, SVGEGT. CDR3 in DNA: TGTGCCAGCAGAAGCGGGAGGGCTAAGGAGCAGTACTTC. Its translation: CASRSGRAKEQYF.

With regard to this clonotype: The junction does not match germline at one end; this may be a read error. The gene calls are TRBV6-1 and TRBJ2-2; 11 positions match TRBD2. CDR3 size: 14 residues. Germline CDR1 is MNHNS and CDR2 is SASEGT. The CDR3 sequence: CGVLSGGAGGELFF. CDR3 nucleotide sequence: TGCGGGGTACTTAGCGGGGGGGCCGGCGGGGAGCTGTTTTTT.

This chain uses TRBV5-5 with TRBJ1-2, with D possibly TRBD1 on 6 matching bases. This CDR3 has 13 residues. Germline CDR1 SGHKS, CDR2 YYEKEE (reference sequence). V dropped 3 bases and J dropped 7 bases, with 13 bases sitting between them. The CDR3 region has the DNA TGTGCCAGCAGCTCTACAGGGCACACTGGCTACACCTTC. The encoded protein is CASSSTGHTGYTF.

This clonotype was observed a handful of times. The chain recombines TRBV27 with TRBJ1-1; D is unresolved. This CDR3 region has 15 residues. V gave up 5 bases and J gave up 1 base, with 14 bases separating them. From germline, CDR1 is MNHEY and CDR2 SMNVEV (reference sequence). The CDR3 DNA follows: TGTGCCAGCAGTCTACTGTATTTGGGGAACACTGAAGCTTTCTTT. Translating it yields CASSLLYLGNTEAFF.

This clonotype ranks as medium-sized. The chain uses TRBV27 and TRBJ2-3, with 12 nucleotides matching TRBD2. Trimming at V came to 8 bases and at J to 5 bases, leaving 5 bases not matched to a gene. Per the germline V gene, CDR1 is MNHEY and CDR2 is SMNVEV (reference sequence). This CDR3 region has 14 residues. The CDR3 nucleotides read TGTGCCAGCCGACTAGCGGGAGTAATAGATACGCAGTATTTT. Amino acids: CASRLAGVIDTQYF.

Comment on this clonotype: A junction boundary mismatches the germline segment, possibly from a read error. The chain joins TRBV5-6 to TRBJ2-7, with TRBD1 matching 7 bases. In germline, CDR1 is SGHDT, CDR2 YYEEEE. The CDR3 consists of 15 residues. The CDR3 is CASSLGQGEKYEQYF. The CDR3 DNA sequence: TGCGCCAGCAGCTTGGGCCAGGGGGAGAAGTACGAGCAGTACTTC. The full variable domain, completed using reference TRBV5-6 and TRBJ2-7, is DAGVTQSPTHLIKTRGQQVTLRCSPKSGHDTVSWYQQALGQGPQFIFQYYEEEERQRGNFPDRFSGHQFPNYSSELNVNALLLGDSALYLCASSLGQGEKYEQYFGPGTRLTVT.

This clonotype occurred a few times. The chain couples TRBV19 to TRBJ2-5, with 11 bases aligning to TRBD1. The CDR3 covers 15 residues. The V segment lost 5 bases and the J segment 5 bases; nucleotides outside the gene matches: 7. Per the germline V gene, CDR1 is LNHDA and CDR2 is SQIVND (reference sequence). The CDR3 is CASSPGTGGRETQYF. The CDR3 DNA reads TGTGCCAGTAGTCCCGGGACAGGGGGAAGGGAGACCCAGTACTTC.

Judged by abundance, this clonotype is medium-sized. The rearrangement links TRBV19 to TRBJ2-6; no reliable D call. This CDR3 comprises 15 residues. Trimming took 3 bases from V and 1 from J, leaving 7 bases between them. CDR1 is LNHDA, CDR2 SQIVND, per germline (reference sequence). The CDR3 DNA is TGTGCCAGTAGTATCCCGCAGTCTGGGGCCAACGTCCTGACTTTC. This encodes CASSIPQSGANVLTF.